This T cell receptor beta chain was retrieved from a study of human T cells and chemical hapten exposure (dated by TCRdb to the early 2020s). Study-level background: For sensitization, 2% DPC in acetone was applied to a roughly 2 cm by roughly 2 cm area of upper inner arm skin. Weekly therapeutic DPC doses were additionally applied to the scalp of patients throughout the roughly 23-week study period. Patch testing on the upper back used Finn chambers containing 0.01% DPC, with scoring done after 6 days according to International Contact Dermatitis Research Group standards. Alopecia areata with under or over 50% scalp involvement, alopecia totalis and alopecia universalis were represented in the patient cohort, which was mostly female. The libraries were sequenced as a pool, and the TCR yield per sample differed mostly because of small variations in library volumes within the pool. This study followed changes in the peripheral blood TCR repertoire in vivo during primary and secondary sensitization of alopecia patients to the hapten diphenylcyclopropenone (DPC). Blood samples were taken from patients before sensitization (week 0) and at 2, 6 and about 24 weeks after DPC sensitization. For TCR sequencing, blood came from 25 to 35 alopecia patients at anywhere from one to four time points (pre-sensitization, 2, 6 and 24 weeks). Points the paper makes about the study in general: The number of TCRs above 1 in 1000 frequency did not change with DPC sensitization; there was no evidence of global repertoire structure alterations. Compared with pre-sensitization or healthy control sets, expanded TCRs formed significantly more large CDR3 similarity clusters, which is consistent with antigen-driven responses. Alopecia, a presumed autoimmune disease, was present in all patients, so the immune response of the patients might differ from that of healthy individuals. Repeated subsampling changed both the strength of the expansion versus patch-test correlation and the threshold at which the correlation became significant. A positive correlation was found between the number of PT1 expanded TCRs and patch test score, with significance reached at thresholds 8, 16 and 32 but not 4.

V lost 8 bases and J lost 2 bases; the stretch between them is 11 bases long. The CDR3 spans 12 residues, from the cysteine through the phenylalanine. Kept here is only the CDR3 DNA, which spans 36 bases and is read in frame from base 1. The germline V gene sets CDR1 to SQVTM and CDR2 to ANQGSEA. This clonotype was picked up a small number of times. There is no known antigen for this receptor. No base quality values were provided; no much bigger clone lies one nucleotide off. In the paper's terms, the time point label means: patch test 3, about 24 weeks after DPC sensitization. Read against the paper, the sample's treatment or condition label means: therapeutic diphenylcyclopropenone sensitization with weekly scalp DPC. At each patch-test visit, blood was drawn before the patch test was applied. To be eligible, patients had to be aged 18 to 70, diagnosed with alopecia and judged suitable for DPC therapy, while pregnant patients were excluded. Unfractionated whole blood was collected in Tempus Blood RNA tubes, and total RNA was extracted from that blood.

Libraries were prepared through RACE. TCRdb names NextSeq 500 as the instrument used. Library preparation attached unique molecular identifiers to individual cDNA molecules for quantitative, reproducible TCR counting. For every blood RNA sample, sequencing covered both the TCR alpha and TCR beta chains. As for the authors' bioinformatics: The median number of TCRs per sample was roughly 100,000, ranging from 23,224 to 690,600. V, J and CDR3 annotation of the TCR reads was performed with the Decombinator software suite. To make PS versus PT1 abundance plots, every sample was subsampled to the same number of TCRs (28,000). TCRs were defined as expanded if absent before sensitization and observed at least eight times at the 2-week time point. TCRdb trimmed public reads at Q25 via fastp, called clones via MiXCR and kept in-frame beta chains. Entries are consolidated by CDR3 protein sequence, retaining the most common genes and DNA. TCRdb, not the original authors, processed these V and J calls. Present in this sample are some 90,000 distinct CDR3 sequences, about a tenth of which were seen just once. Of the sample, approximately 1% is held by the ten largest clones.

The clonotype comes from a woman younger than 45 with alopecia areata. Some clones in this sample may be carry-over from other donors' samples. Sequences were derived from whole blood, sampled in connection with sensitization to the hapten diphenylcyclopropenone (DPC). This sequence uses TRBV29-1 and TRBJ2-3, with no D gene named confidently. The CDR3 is CSTRAITDTQYF. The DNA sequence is TGCAGCACCCGGGCCATCACAGATACGCAGTATTTT.